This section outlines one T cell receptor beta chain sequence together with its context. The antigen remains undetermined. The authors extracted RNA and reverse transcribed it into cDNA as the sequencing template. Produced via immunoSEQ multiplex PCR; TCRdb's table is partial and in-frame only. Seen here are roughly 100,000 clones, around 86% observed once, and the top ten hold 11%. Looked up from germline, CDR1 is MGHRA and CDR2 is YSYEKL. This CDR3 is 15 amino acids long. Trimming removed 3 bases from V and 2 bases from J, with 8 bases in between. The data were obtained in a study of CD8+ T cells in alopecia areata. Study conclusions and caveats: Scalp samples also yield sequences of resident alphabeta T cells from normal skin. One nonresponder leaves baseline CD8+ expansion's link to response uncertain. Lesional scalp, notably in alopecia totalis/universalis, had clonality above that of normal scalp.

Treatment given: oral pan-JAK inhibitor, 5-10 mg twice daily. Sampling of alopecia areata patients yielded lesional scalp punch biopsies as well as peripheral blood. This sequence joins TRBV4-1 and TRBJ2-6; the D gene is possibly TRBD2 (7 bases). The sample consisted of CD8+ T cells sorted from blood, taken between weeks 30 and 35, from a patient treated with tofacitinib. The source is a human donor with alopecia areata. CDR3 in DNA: TGCGCCAGCAGCCAGGGGGGGCCTGGGGCCAACGTCCTGACTTTC. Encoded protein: CASSQGGPGANVLTF.